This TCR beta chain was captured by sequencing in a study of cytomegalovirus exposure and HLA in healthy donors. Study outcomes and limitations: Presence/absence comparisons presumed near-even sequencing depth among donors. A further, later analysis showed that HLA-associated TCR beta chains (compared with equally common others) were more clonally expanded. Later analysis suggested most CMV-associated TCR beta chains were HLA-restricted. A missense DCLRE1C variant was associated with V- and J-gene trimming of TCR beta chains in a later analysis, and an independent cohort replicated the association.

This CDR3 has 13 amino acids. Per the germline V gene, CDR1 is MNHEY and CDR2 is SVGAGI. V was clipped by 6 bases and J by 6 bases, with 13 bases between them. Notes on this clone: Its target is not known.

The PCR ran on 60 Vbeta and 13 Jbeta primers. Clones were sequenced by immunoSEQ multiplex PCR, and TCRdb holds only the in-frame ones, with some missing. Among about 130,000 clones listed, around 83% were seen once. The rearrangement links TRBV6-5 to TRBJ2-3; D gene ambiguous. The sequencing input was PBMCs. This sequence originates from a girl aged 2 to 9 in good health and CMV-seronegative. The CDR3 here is CASSPTGSDTQYF. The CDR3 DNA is TGTGCCAGCAGCCCGACCGGGTCGGATACGCAGTATTTT.